One and the same sample provided the 4 T cell receptor beta chains below, sequenced in a study of regulatory T cells in long-lasting Graves disease. As to time point: newly diagnosed GD, antithyroid drugs for less than 3 months. The TCR library was prepared using RNA isolated from PBMCs. Construction of the TCR beta libraries employed iRepertoire HTBI primers in conjunction with Arm-PCR of CDR3 regions. TCRdb ran MiXCR on the multiplex PCR reads and lists one entry per CDR3 protein. The table shows roughly 530,000 distinct CDR3 sequences, with around 16% occurring only once. This sample also belongs to another study, concerning T cells in Graves' hyperthyroidism and ophthalmopathy.

Sequenced material: peripheral blood mononuclear cells (PBMCs), taken at new diagnosis, from a patient treated with antithyroid drugs. The receptor set was obtained from a woman aged 40 to 65 with Graves disease.

For this clonotype: It may be a read error: a sequence one base away is much more abundant. V is TRBV11-2 and J is TRBJ2-7; D gene uncertain. CDR1 and CDR2 (germline): SGHAT, FQNNGV. The V end was cut by 6 bases, the J end by 0 bases, with 9 bases between. The length of the CDR3 is 13 residues. DNA of the CDR3: TGTGCCAGCAGTACGTGGATCTCCTACGAGCAGTACTTC. The encoded protein is CASSTWISYEQYF. Full variable domain (remainder filled in from reference TRBV11-2 and TRBJ2-7): EAGVAQSPRYKIIEKRQSVAFWCNPISGHATLYWYQQILGQGPKLLIQFQNNGVVDDSQLPKDRFSAERLKGVDSTLKIQPAKLEDSAVYLCASSTWISYEQYFGPGTRLTVT.

This clonotype was seen ten or more times. This chain uses TRBV12-3 or TRBV12-4 with TRBJ1-1, with 9 bases identical to TRBD1. Unmatched junction bases numbered 6, after V lost 6 bases and J lost 4 bases. The CDR3 spans 14 residues. DNA for the CDR3: TGTGCCAGCAGAGTTACAGGGGGCGGCACTGAAGCTTTCTTT. The encoded protein is CASRVTGGGTEAFF.

This clonotype was observed at least ten times. V is TRBV27 and J is TRBJ2-3; 8 bases are shared with TRBD1. Germline values: CDR1 MNHEY, CDR2 SMNVEV (reference sequence). The CDR3 spans 15 residues. Trimming removed 6 bases from V and 4 bases from J; junction bases left unmatched: 9. CDR3 bases: TGTGCCAGCAGGGAGACAGGGGCATTACCAGATACGCAGTATTTT. It codes for CASRETGALPDTQYF.

This clonotype has at least ten counts. The rearrangement joins TRBV6-2 or TRBV6-3 to TRBJ2-2; D gene uncertain. This CDR3 has 11 amino acids. V lost 6 bases, J lost 7 bases, and 6 bases lay in between. The germline gives CDR1 MNHEY, CDR2 SVGEGT. CDR3: CASSSNGELFF. The CDR3 DNA is TGTGCCAGCAGCAGTAACGGGGAGCTGTTTTTT.